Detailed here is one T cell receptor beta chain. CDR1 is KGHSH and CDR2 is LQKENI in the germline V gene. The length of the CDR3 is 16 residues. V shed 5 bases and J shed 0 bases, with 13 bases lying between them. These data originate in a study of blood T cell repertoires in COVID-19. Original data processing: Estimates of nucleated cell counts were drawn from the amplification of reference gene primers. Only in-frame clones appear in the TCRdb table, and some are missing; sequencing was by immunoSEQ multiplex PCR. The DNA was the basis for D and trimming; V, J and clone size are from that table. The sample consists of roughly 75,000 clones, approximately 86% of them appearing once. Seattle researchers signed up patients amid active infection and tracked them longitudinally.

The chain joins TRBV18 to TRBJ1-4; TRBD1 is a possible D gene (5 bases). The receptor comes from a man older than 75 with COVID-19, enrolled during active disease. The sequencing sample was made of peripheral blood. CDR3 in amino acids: CASSSLQATTNEKLFF. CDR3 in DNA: TGTGCCAGCTCATCGTTACAGGCAACAACTAATGAAAAACTGTTTTTT.